This TCR beta chain was retrieved from a study of T-cell memory formation after mild COVID-19. Study results and caveats: Some responding clones appeared in pre-infection memory, suggesting cross-reactive memory joined. The study found balanced CD4/CD8 in clones contracting day 15 to 85 and a CD4+ lean in later expanders.

The 5'RACE method, run with constant-segment primers, produced TCR alpha and TCR beta cDNA libraries (carrying sample barcodes and UMIs). TCRdb fed the 5' RACE reads into MiXCR, producing one record per CDR3 protein. The data hold roughly 620,000 distinct CDR3 sequences, with around 17% observed a single time. Per the germline V gene, CDR1 is MNHEY and CDR2 is SVGEGT. The CDR3 length is 12 residues. V lost 6 bases and J 3 bases, leaving 8 bases between the germline ends. For this clonotype: Its target is unknown.

The chain is built from TRBV6-2 or TRBV6-3 and TRBJ1-2, with unresolved D. The sequencing input was PBMCs or a T cell subset sorted from them (not recorded which). This clonotype was sampled from an adult woman who had mild COVID-19 (a few samples of this study predate the infection). Cell type and time point are not known. The CDR3 here is CASSPQHYGYTF. CDR3 coding DNA: TGTGCCAGCAGCCCACAGCACTATGGCTACACCTTC.